Detailed here is one TCR beta chain. Deep was the level used in running the assay. Researchers divided each subset's genomic DNA evenly across several immunoSEQ plates. Data came from immunoSEQ multiplex PCR; TCRdb stores just in-frame clones and leaves some out. This table has around 2,100,000 clones, about 95% appearing once. CD45RO-negative CD8 cells positively selected for CCR7 made up the naive population, which excluded terminally differentiated effector memory CD45RA+ cells. CDR1 is SGHNT, CDR2 YYREEE, per germline (reference sequence). The CDR3 runs 15 residues. Trimming cost V 4 bases and J 6 bases; bases outside gene matches: 13. The data belong to a study of shared clonotypes between healthy human individuals. Across the whole study: Ranging from 18 to 49 in age, donors were a couple of women and a few men. Three plates each covered CD4 naive and memory; CD8 naive two, CD8 memory one.

The chain employs TRBV5-4 and TRBJ2-7, with TRBD2 matching 7 bases. This clonotype was sampled from a man younger than 30 in good health. Sequenced sample: naive CD8+ T cells sorted from blood. DNA of the CDR3: TGTGCCAGCAGCCCCTGGGGGGAGGGCCGGAGCGAGCAGTACTTC. Translation gives CASSPWGEGRSEQYF.